Each of the 21 T cell receptor beta chains below was sequenced from the same sample in a study of shared clonotypes between healthy human individuals. Data came from immunoSEQ multiplex PCR; TCRdb stores just in-frame clones and leaves some out. The sample lists approximately 2.5 million clones; approximately 93% were seen once. The specimen was naive CD4+ T cells from PBMCs. Subset given: CD45RA+ positively selected. The source of these receptors is a man aged 18 to 35 in good health. Some clones in this sample may be carry-over from other donors' samples.

This chain links TRBV15 with TRBJ2-5; weak D call: TRBD2 (6 bases). CDR3 size: 15 residues. The V end was cut by 0 bases, the J end by 4 bases, with 12 bases between. The V gene's germline CDR1 is LNHNV and CDR2 YYDKDF (reference sequence). For the CDR3, the DNA is TGTGCCACCAGCAGAGATCGGGCGGGAAGAGAGACCCAGTACTTC. This gives the protein CATSRDRAGRETQYF.

This clone was seen just once. The chain is built from TRBV2 and TRBJ2-2; 8 bases align to TRBD1. The CDR3 covers 15 residues. V lost 6 bases, J lost 8 bases, and 11 bases stayed unmatched. Germline V CDR1 and CDR2: SNHLY, FYNNEI. This chain's CDR3 is CASRNRGTPWGELFF. CDR3 nucleotides: TGTGCCAGCAGAAACAGGGGGACCCCCTGGGGGGAGCTGTTTTTT.

This chain connects TRBV7-2 to TRBJ2-6; no firm D call. CDR3 length equals 12 residues. V lost 3 bases and J lost 9, with 6 bases in between. From germline, CDR1 is SGHTA and CDR2 FQGNSA. CDR3 amino acids: CASSLGGNVLTF. CDR3 nucleotide sequence: TGTGCCAGCAGCTTGGGTGGCAACGTCCTGACTTTC.

For this clone: Additional DNA sequences in this sample encode the identical CDR3. The V and J genes are TRBV28 and TRBJ1-5; D gene ambiguous. The V gene's germline CDR1 is MDHEN and CDR2 SYDVKM. V gave up 3 bases and J gave up 4 bases, with 7 bases separating them. This CDR3 spans 13 amino acids. CDR3 sequence: CASSFLVNQPQHF. As DNA, the CDR3 is TGTGCCAGCAGTTTTTTGGTAAATCAGCCCCAGCATTTT.

The chain employs TRBV4-1 and TRBJ2-4, with TRBD1 identical over 7 bases. The J segment lost 0 bases and the V segment lost 1 base, leaving 6 bases of the junction unmatched. Germline-derived CDR1 and CDR2 are MGHRA and YSYEKL. CDR3 length: 17 residues. CDR3 sequence: CASSQVGTALAKNIQYF. The CDR3 nucleotides read TGCGCCAGCAGCCAAGTGGGGACAGCTCTAGCCAAAAACATTCAGTACTTC.

V gene TRBV2 combines with J gene TRBJ2-2; the match to TRBD1 covers 12 bases. The CDR3 loop spans 16 amino acids. V shed 5 bases, J shed 10 bases, and the junction held 11 bases outside the gene matches. Germline-derived CDR1 and CDR2 are SNHLY and FYNNEI. The CDR3 loop is CASSPGDRGRFEELFF. The CDR3 bases are TGTGCCAGCAGTCCGGGGGACAGGGGGCGCTTCGAGGAGCTGTTTTTT.

V usage is TRBV19 and J usage is TRBJ2-1; 13 bases line up with TRBD2. V was clipped by 6 bases and J by 3 bases; unmatched bases: 5. This CDR3 contains 16 residues. CDR1 is LNHDA and CDR2 is SQIVND in the germline V gene (reference sequence). The CDR3 region has the DNA TGTGCCAGTAGGGCTGGACTAGCGGGAGTCTACAATGAGCAGTTCTTC. Its translation is CASRAGLAGVYNEQFF.

This clone appeared once. The chain links TRBV5-1 to TRBJ2-5, with D hard to call. Gene TRBJ2-7 matches the end of the DNA better, so the J call may be wrong. CDR1 and CDR2 from the germline V gene are SGHRS and YFSETQ. CDR3 size: 14 residues. Written as DNA, the CDR3 is TGCGCCAGCAGCTTTATGGGAAGCTCCTACGAGCAGTACTTC. Protein: CASSFMGSSYEQYF.

V usage is TRBV28 and J usage is TRBJ2-7; D is possibly TRBD2 (6 bases). The germline V gene has CDR1 MDHEN and CDR2 SYDVKM. CDR3 size: 15 residues. Trimming shortened V by 6 bases and J by 2 bases, and 17 bases separated the two germline ends. The CDR3 region is CASSTGWRGAYEQYF. The DNA of the CDR3 is TGTGCCAGCAGCACTGGGTGGCGGGGTGCCTACGAGCAGTACTTC.

Regarding this clone: The same CDR3 also results from other DNA sequences found in this sample. This chain uses TRBV2 with TRBJ1-5; 11 bases are a match to TRBD1. Germline V lookup: CDR1 SNHLY, CDR2 FYNNEI. J was trimmed by 7 bases and V by 4 bases; bases with no gene match: 3. This CDR3 is 14 amino acids long. The DNA for the CDR3 is TGTGCCAGCAGTGGGACAGGGGGCTCCCAGCCCCAGCATTTT. This sequence encodes CASSGTGGSQPQHF.

The rearrangement links TRBV30 to TRBJ2-1; D is uncertain. From germline, CDR1 is GTSNPN and CDR2 SVGIG (reference sequence). V lost 2 bases to trimming and J lost 2 bases, with 13 bases between them. The CDR3 has 15 residues. CDR3 in DNA: TGTGCCTGGAGTATGGTGGGAAGGGCCTACAATGAGCAGTTCTTC. Translating gives CAWSMVGRAYNEQFF.

V and J are TRBV14 and TRBJ2-2; the match to TRBD1 covers 12 bases. This CDR3 spans 14 amino acids. The J segment lost 7 bases and the V segment lost 6 bases, leaving 3 bases of the junction unmatched. Germline CDR1 SGHDN, CDR2 FVKESK. CDR3 protein: CASRGTGGFGELFF. The CDR3 DNA is TGTGCCAGCAGGGGGACAGGGGGCTTCGGGGAGCTGTTTTTT.

In the case of this clone: Other DNA sequences of this sample code for an identical CDR3. The J gene is TRBJ1-3, the V gene TRBV7-8; D unclear. CDR3 length: 15 amino acids. Germline V gene lookup returns CDR1 SGHVS and CDR2 FQNEAQ. V lost 1 base, J lost 0 bases, and 7 bases lay in between. The CDR3 sequence is CASSLGTVSGNTIYF. The CDR3 coding sequence is TGTGCCAGCAGCTTAGGTACCGTCTCTGGAAACACCATATATTTT.

In its sample, this clone was seen once. The chain joins TRBV11-3 to TRBJ2-7, with TRBD2 identical over 8 bases. This CDR3 comprises 12 residues. In germline, CDR1 is SGHNT, CDR2 YENEEA. V lost 4 bases, J lost 4 bases, and 0 bases stayed unmatched. The CDR3: CASSSGGYEQYF. Here the CDR3 DNA reads TGTGCCAGCAGCTCGGGGGGGTACGAGCAGTACTTC.

This clone was seen a single time. The chain combines TRBV28 with TRBJ1-1; TRBD1 is a possible D gene (6 bases). The CDR3 extends over 15 amino acids. The V gene's germline CDR1 is MDHEN and CDR2 SYDVKM. Trimming took 8 bases from V and 3 from J, leaving 19 bases between them. The CDR3 nucleotides read TGTGCCAGCTTATCGGCGGGGGCGCAGGACACTGAAGCTTTCTTT. Its translation: CASLSAGAQDTEAFF. Supplemented by reference TRBV28 and TRBJ1-1, the full variable domain reads DVKVTQSSRYLVKRTGEKVFLECVQDMDHENMFWYRQDPGLGLRLIYFSYDVKMKEKGDIPEGYSVSREKKERFSLILESASTNQTSMYLCASLSAGAQDTEAFFGQGTRLTVV.

The chain uses TRBV7-9 and TRBJ2-5; 9 positions agree with TRBD2. Germline-derived CDR1 and CDR2 are SEHNR and FQNEAQ (reference sequence). This CDR3 comprises 12 residues. The J segment lost 5 bases and the V segment lost 6 bases, leaving 1 base of the junction unmatched. CDR3 in amino acids: CASRAGGETQYF. In DNA, the CDR3 is TGTGCCAGCAGGGCGGGGGGGGAGACCCAGTACTTC.

DNA of the CDR3: TGTGCCTGGGGCAGGGGTCCTAGCAATCAGCCCCAGCATTTT. As protein: CAWGRGPSNQPQHF. This rearrangement joins TRBV30 to TRBJ1-5; tentatively, D is TRBD1 (6 bases). Trimming shortened V by 5 bases and J by 0 bases, and 11 bases separated the two germline ends. This CDR3 has 14 amino acids. CDR1 is GTSNPN, CDR2 SVGIG, per germline (reference sequence).

The chain joins TRBV4-1 to TRBJ2-5, with D perhaps matching TRBD1 or TRBD2 (5 bases each). Germline V lookup: CDR1 MGHRA, CDR2 YSYEKL. V lost 2 bases to trimming and J lost 4 bases, with 20 bases between them. The CDR3 spans 17 residues. This chain's CDR3 is CASSQPTSGTRRETQYF. The CDR3, as DNA: TGCGCCAGCAGCCAACCTACATCCGGGACGAGGAGAGAGACCCAGTACTTC.

The genes are TRBV6-1 and TRBJ1-4; D perhaps matches TRBD1 (5 bases). Trimming took 4 bases from V and 4 from J, leaving 16 bases between them. Germline CDR1 reads MNHNS; CDR2 reads SASEGT. This CDR3 contains 16 residues. The CDR3 nucleotides read TGTGCCAGCAGTGCCGGGACCGCTGCCATTAATGAAAAACTGTTTTTT. It translates to CASSAGTAAINEKLFF.

CDR3 DNA: TGTGTGGCGGGTCACCTCGCCGCCTACAATGAGCAGTTCTTC. Its protein product is CVAGHLAAYNEQFF. The V gene is TRBV28, the J gene TRBJ2-1; TRBD2 is a possible D gene (5 bases). The CDR3 consists of 14 residues. Germline assignment: CDR1 MDHEN and CDR2 SYDVKM.

CDR3 residues: CASSRTTGSSYEQYF. CDR3 coding DNA: TGTGCCAGCAGCAGAACAACAGGGAGCTCCTACGAGCAGTACTTC. The V and J genes are TRBV5-6 and TRBJ2-7; D is perhaps TRBD1 (6 bases). The CDR3 sequence is 15 residues long. Between the trimmed V and J ends, which lost 4 bases and 0 bases, there was a span of 14 bases. The V gene's germline CDR1 is SGHDT and CDR2 YYEEEE.